Here is one T cell receptor beta chain with its context. CDR3 length: 13 residues. The trim removed 4 bases at V and 8 bases at J, leaving 6 bases unmatched. Germline values: CDR1 SGHDT, CDR2 YYEEEE. Libraries were prepared by immunoSEQ multiplex PCR; TCRdb keeps only in-frame clonotypes and omits some of them. The data hold about 180,000 clones, with 85% to 90% observed a single time. These data originate in a study of blood T cell repertoires in COVID-19. Background on the study: Sites in the United States, Italy and Spain provided acute and convalescent COVID-19 samples.

The chain recombines TRBV5-6 with TRBJ1-1, with 9 bases matching TRBD1. The sample was peripheral blood. The TCR originated in a woman in her 30s with active or convalescent COVID-19. CDR3 DNA sequence: TGTGCCAGCAGCCGGACAGGGGATAGGGAAGCTTTCTTT. This encodes CASSRTGDREAFF.